This T cell receptor (beta chain) was observed in a study of CD8 T cells in Susac syndrome. V was trimmed by 7 bases and J by 5 bases, leaving 11 bases between them. The CDR3 is made up of 12 amino acids. Germline V gives CDR1 MDHEN, CDR2 SYDVKM. This clonotype was seen a single time. RNA, at roughly 0.45 to 1 ug, was reverse transcribed with random hexamers. MiXCR, applied by TCRdb to the immunoSEQ multiplex PCR reads, yields one record per CDR3 protein. The table includes around 69,000 distinct CDR3 sequences, approximately 93% detected once. Sequenced material: CD8+ T cells from PBMCs. The V and J genes are TRBV28 and TRBJ1-1; D is unresolved. The TCR sequence derives from a human donor with Susac syndrome. The CDR3 reads CASTLPGTEAFF. The CDR3 DNA sequence: TGTGCCAGCACTCTACCCGGGACTGAAGCTTTCTTT.